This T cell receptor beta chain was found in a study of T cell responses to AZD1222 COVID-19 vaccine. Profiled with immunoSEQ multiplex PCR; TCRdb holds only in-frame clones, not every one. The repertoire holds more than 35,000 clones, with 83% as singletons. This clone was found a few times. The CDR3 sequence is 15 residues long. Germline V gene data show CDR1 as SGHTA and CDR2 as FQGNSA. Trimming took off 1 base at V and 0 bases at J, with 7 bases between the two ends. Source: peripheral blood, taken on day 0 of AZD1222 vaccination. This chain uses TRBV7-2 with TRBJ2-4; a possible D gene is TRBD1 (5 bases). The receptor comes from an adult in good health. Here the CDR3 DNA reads TGTGCCAGCAGCTTAGAACAGGTAGCCAAAAACATTCAGTACTTC. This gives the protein CASSLEQVAKNIQYF.